Shown below are 30 T cell receptor beta chains from a single sample sequenced in a study of CD8+CD57+ T cells in acquired aplastic anemia (dated by TCRdb to the late 2010s). The data were produced on an Illumina HiSeq 2000. Genomic DNA was used as template for profiling of TCR beta VDJ combinations and CDR3 sequences. TCRdb cleaned the public reads at Q25 with fastp, built clones with MiXCR and kept in-frame beta chains. Every entry covers one CDR3 protein and lists the most common genes and DNA from its rows. The sample table contains approximately 300,000 distinct CDR3 sequences; only one count was recorded for about 50% of them. In total, the top ten clones hold around 1.3% of the sample. The patients picked for sequencing were ones in whom flow cytometry had shown an expansion of CD8+CD57+ cells. The sample taken for sequencing was sorted CD4+, CD8+, or CD8+CD57+ T cells (not recorded which) from PBMCs. These receptors were collected from a human donor with aplastic anemia.

The V gene is TRBV12-3 or TRBV12-4, the J gene TRBJ1-2; 10 bases map to TRBD1. The CDR3 has 14 amino acids. V lost 5 bases and J lost 4; bases outside the gene matches: 4. Here the CDR3 reads CASSPRDRGYGYTF. CDR3 DNA sequence: TGTGCCAGCAGTCCCCGGGACAGGGGCTATGGCTACACCTTC.

This clonotype showed up just a few times. The chain links TRBV24-1 to TRBJ1-6; D unclear. The CDR3 is 12 residues long. The germline CDR1 and CDR2 sequences are KGHDR and SFDVKD. V dropped 9 bases and J dropped 9 bases, with 11 bases sitting between them. The DNA for the CDR3 is TGTGCCACCGCTTTGTATCTTTCACCCCTCCACTTT. Protein sequence: CATALYLSPLHF.

The chain has TRBV25-1 and TRBJ2-1; a weak D match, TRBD2 (6 bases). Per germline, CDR1 MGHDK and CDR2 SYGVNS. CDR3 length: 19 residues. Trimming stripped 1 base from V and 3 bases from J, with 22 bases between. In nucleotides, the CDR3 is TGTGCCAGCAGTGAATTGGGCGGTACTGGGCTAGCGAACTACAATGAGCAGTTCTTC. Its protein is CASSELGGTGLANYNEQFF.

This clonotype has just a few counts. J is TRBJ2-7 and V is TRBV2; 9 positions match TRBD2. Germline trimming cut 5 bases from V and 2 bases from J; bases unmatched to any gene: 4. Germline CDR1 reads SNHLY; CDR2 reads FYNNEI. CDR3 length equals 14 residues. The CDR3 DNA sequence: TGTGCCAGCAGTCCGACTAGCGGCACCTACGAGCAGTACTTC. This translates into CASSPTSGTYEQYF.

Concerning this clonotype: At one boundary the junction diverges from the germline segment, which might be a read error. The gene calls are TRBV4-2 and TRBJ1-2, with TRBD1 identical over 8 bases. The CDR3 loop spans 17 amino acids. The V gene's germline CDR1 is LGHNA and CDR2 YNFKEQ. The CDR3, as DNA: TGTGCCAGCGGCCAAGGCTCGACAGGGGTAGGTGGCTATGGCTACACCTTC. It encodes CASGQGSTGVGGYGYTF.

This chain joins TRBV7-3 and TRBJ1-6, with TRBD1 matching 9 bases. The V gene end was trimmed by 4 bases and the J gene end by 0 bases; junction bases not matched to a gene: 1. The CDR3 runs 16 residues. Germline V gene data show CDR1 as SGHTA and CDR2 as FQGTGA. The CDR3 region has the DNA TGTGCCAGCAGCTCGACAGGGGGCTCCTATAATTCACCCCTCCACTTT. This encodes CASSSTGGSYNSPLHF.

This clonotype was recorded many times. The rearrangement uses TRBV24-1 and TRBJ1-5, with 7 positions matching TRBD1. V lost 1 base to trimming and J lost 7 bases; unmatched junction nucleotides: 12. Per the germline V gene, CDR1 is KGHDR and CDR2 is SFDVKD. The CDR3 contains 17 residues. Written as DNA, the CDR3 is TGTGCCACCAGTGATTTTCCCCGACAGGGTTCAAGGCAGCCCCAGCATTTT. It translates to CATSDFPRQGSRQPQHF.

This clonotype was seen at least ten times. The chain joins TRBV6-5 to TRBJ1-1; D unresolved. From germline, CDR1 is MNHEY and CDR2 SVGAGI. This CDR3 region has 14 residues. V dropped 3 bases and J dropped 0 bases, with 8 bases sitting between them. DNA of the CDR3: TGTGCCAGCAGTTATGATTTTGTGAACACTGAAGCTTTCTTT. It translates to CASSYDFVNTEAFF.

For this clonotype: This CDR3 is missing its conserved last phenylalanine or tryptophan, likely due to a read error. This chain uses TRBV7-6 with TRBJ2-7; no clear D gene. The germline gives CDR1 SGHVS, CDR2 FNYEAQ. This CDR3 spans 12 amino acids. Deletions cut 1 base from V and 6 bases from J, with 7 bases between. DNA for the CDR3: TGTGCCAGCAGCTTAGTTTCGAGCGAGCAGTACATC. Protein product: CASSLVSSEQYI.

This clonotype was found once. Because the CDR3 is missing its conserved closing phenylalanine or tryptophan, this is likely a read error. The chain carries TRBV9 and TRBJ2-5; D may correspond to TRBD1 or TRBD2 (7 bases each). The CDR3 loop spans 15 amino acids. Deletions cut 1 base from V and 5 bases from J, with 15 bases between. Germline CDR1 is SGDLS and CDR2 is YYNGEE. This CDR3 is CASSVSPQGGETQYS. The CDR3 DNA is TGTGCCAGCAGCGTAAGCCCCCAGGGGGGGGAGACCCAGTACTCC.

This clonotype occurred a few times. The chain joins TRBV18 to TRBJ1-4, with 9 positions matching TRBD1. The CDR3 covers 16 residues. The germline gives CDR1 KGHSH, CDR2 LQKENI. V trimming: 2 bases; J trimming: 5 bases; junction bases outside the gene matches: 6. This CDR3 reads CASSPIQGARNEKLFF. CDR3 bases: TGTGCCAGCTCACCAATACAGGGGGCGCGGAATGAAAAACTGTTTTTT.

In this sample, this clonotype turned up many times. This chain joins TRBV6-2 or TRBV6-3 and TRBJ2-3, with 9 bases matching TRBD2. CDR3 length: 17 residues. Per germline, CDR1 MNHEY and CDR2 SVGEGT. The V gene end was trimmed by 2 bases and the J gene end by 3 bases; junction bases not matched to a gene: 9. CDR3 sequence reads: CASSYTAGTSLTDTQYF. In DNA, the CDR3 is TGTGCCAGCAGTTACACCGCCGGGACTAGCTTGACAGATACGCAGTATTTT.

This clonotype appeared once. The chain recombines TRBV2 with TRBJ2-5; D possibly uses TRBD1 or TRBD2 (5 bases each). Trimming took 6 bases from V and 5 from J, leaving 7 bases between them. Per the germline V gene, CDR1 is SNHLY and CDR2 is FYNNEI. This CDR3 spans 11 amino acids. CDR3 residues: CASRGVETQYF. DNA for the CDR3: TGTGCCAGCAGGGGGGTTGAGACCCAGTACTTC.

A remark on this clonotype: The DNA is left out, because the CDR3 cannot be placed on it with certainty; the CDR3 is given as TCRdb lists it. The chain has TRBV10-3 and TRBJ1-1; the table's D call of TRBD1 was not tested on the DNA. Germline loops: CDR1 ENHRY, CDR2 SYGVKD. The CDR3 is 15 amino acids in total, end residues counted. The CDR3 is CASTSGDRPNTEAFF.

This rearrangement joins TRBV29-1 to TRBJ2-7, with D possibly being TRBD2 (5 bases). V was trimmed by 7 bases and J by 0 bases, leaving 10 bases between them. Germline V gene data show CDR1 as SQVTM and CDR2 as ANQGSEA. This CDR3 has 12 amino acids. The chain's CDR3 is CSGKTNSYEQYF. CDR3 bases: TGCAGCGGGAAGACTAACTCCTACGAGCAGTACTTC.

V is TRBV25-1 and J is TRBJ1-2; 10 bases are shared with TRBD1. The length of the CDR3 is 19 residues. The V gene end was trimmed by 2 bases and the J gene end by 3 bases; junction bases not matched to a gene: 15. The germline gives CDR1 MGHDK, CDR2 SYGVNS. The CDR3 loop is CASSERVVIFGQGDYGYTF. DNA of the CDR3: TGTGCCAGCAGTGAAAGAGTGGTAATCTTTGGACAGGGGGACTATGGCTACACCTTC.

This chain uses TRBV9 with TRBJ2-2, with D possibly TRBD2 on 6 matching bases. Germline CDR1 SGDLS, CDR2 YYNGEE. Trimming left V 4 bases short and J 3 bases short, with 13 bases between. This CDR3 is built from 15 residues. CDR3 bases: TGTGCCAGCAGCCCCCGGGGGAGCTACACCGGGGAGCTGTTTTTT. It yields the protein CASSPRGSYTGELFF.

Note on this clonotype: A much larger clone lies one base from this, so it may be a read error. The chain carries TRBV14 and TRBJ2-5; no reliable D call. V dropped 0 bases and J dropped 7 bases, with 6 bases sitting between them. Looked up from germline, CDR1 is SGHDN and CDR2 is FVKESK. This CDR3 contains 12 residues. The CDR3 reads CASSQDIGTQYF. Written as DNA, the CDR3 is TGTGCCAGCAGCCAAGATATAGGGACCCAGTACTTC.

For this clonotype: One base away lies a much larger clone, so this may be a sequencing read error. The chain couples TRBV27 to TRBJ2-3, with D unresolved. V was cut by 3 bases and J by 3 bases, with 7 bases left in between. This CDR3 is built from 13 residues. Germline CDR1 and CDR2: MNHEY and SMNVEV (reference sequence). The CDR3 loop is CASSFQATDTQYF. The CDR3 nucleotides are TGTGCCAGCAGTTTTCAGGCGACAGATACGCAGTATTTT.

Comments on this clonotype: A much larger clone differs from this one at a single base, so this may be a read error. This chain connects TRBV18 to TRBJ2-5, with D possibly TRBD1 on 5 matching bases. Trimming stripped 11 bases from V and 5 bases from J, with 15 bases between. The length of the CDR3 is 12 residues. CDR1 and CDR2 (germline): KGHSH, LQKENI. The CDR3, as DNA: TGTGCCCGCCATAGGCCAGGGGAGACCCAGTACTTC. This gives the protein CARHRPGETQYF. The whole variable domain, remainder taken from reference TRBV18 and TRBJ2-5, is NAGVMQNPRHLVRRRGQEARLRCSPMKGHSHVYWYRQLPEEGLKFMVYLQKENIIDESGMPKERFSAEFPKEGPSILRIQQVVRGDSAAYFCARHRPGETQYFGPGTRLLVL.

The CDR3 sequence: CASSTLDSGNTIYF. CDR3 nucleotide sequence: TGTGCCAGTAGCACGCTGGACAGTGGAAACACCATATATTTT. The V and J genes are TRBV19 and TRBJ1-3, with TRBD1 as a possible D gene (6 bases). The CDR3 extends over 14 amino acids. V was trimmed by 6 bases and J by 3 bases, leaving 12 bases between them. Germline V gene data show CDR1 as LNHDA and CDR2 as SQIVND (reference sequence).

As for this clonotype: This clone may be a read error of a much larger clone one base away. The CDR3 spells CASSEADTQYF. CDR3 nucleotides: TGTGCCAGCAGTGAGGCAGATACGCAGTATTTT. This chain connects TRBV25-1 to TRBJ2-3; D is uncertain. V lost 3 bases to trimming and J lost 4 bases, with 2 bases between them. Germline loops: CDR1 MGHDK, CDR2 SYGVNS. This CDR3 is built from 11 residues.

This clonotype was detected many times. The rearrangement joins TRBV2 to TRBJ2-1; 7 nucleotides line up with TRBD2. CDR3 length: 15 amino acids. The V gene end was trimmed by 8 bases and the J gene end by 0 bases; junction bases not matched to a gene: 7. Germline CDR1 and CDR2: SNHLY and FYNNEI. The CDR3 is CASAEAGSSYNEQFF. The DNA of the CDR3 is TGTGCCAGCGCGGAAGCGGGGAGCTCCTACAATGAGCAGTTCTTC.

The chain recombines TRBV19 with TRBJ1-5, with no clear D. Germline V gene lookup returns CDR1 LNHDA and CDR2 SQIVND (reference sequence). CDR3 length equals 16 residues. Trimming removed 5 bases at V and 2 bases at J, with 16 bases between. This chain's CDR3 is CASSLVWVSGNQPQHF. Here the CDR3 DNA reads TGTGCCAGTAGTCTCGTTTGGGTTTCGGGCAATCAGCCCCAGCATTTT.

This clonotype was seen ten or more times. The chain is built from TRBV3-1 and TRBJ2-2; 10 bases map to TRBD1. V was clipped by 4 bases and J by 6 bases; unmatched bases: 8. The CDR3 totals 16 residues. The germline CDR1 and CDR2 sequences are LGHDT and YNNKEL (reference sequence). CDR3 DNA sequence: TGTGCCAGCAGCCCCCCGGGACAGGGGAGTGCCGGGGAGCTGTTTTTT. This sequence encodes CASSPPGQGSAGELFF.

Many counts were recorded for this clonotype. This sequence joins TRBV6-2 or TRBV6-3 and TRBJ2-5; 8 bases align to TRBD2. Trimming cost V 6 bases and J 2 bases; bases outside gene matches: 5. Germline CDR1 MNHEY, CDR2 SVGEGT. The CDR3 spans 14 residues. The CDR3 protein is CASRLSGGQETQYF. DNA for the CDR3: TGTGCCAGCAGACTCAGCGGGGGACAAGAGACCCAGTACTTC.

The chain employs TRBV7-9 and TRBJ1-1; 10 bases match TRBD1. The CDR3 has 14 residues. CDR1 is SEHNR, CDR2 FQNEAQ, per germline (reference sequence). Germline trimming cut 8 bases from V and 2 bases from J; bases unmatched to any gene: 5. The CDR3, as DNA: TGTGCCAGCGTGGGGACAGGGGCCAACACTGAAGCTTTCTTT. Translating it yields CASVGTGANTEAFF.

This chain links TRBV10-1 with TRBJ2-2; D might be TRBD1 (5 bases). CDR1 WNHNN and CDR2 SYGVQD come from the germline V gene (reference sequence). V was clipped by 1 base and J by 2 bases, with 8 bases between them. This CDR3 region has 15 residues. The CDR3 DNA reads as TGCGCCAGCAGTGAGTTGACAGAAAACACCGGGGAGCTGTTTTTT. Translation: CASSELTENTGELFF.

This clonotype was seen repeatedly, ten times or more. The J gene is TRBJ2-7, the V gene TRBV18, with 8 positions matching TRBD2. This CDR3 has 15 residues. Per germline, CDR1 KGHSH and CDR2 LQKENI. The V gene end was trimmed by 4 bases and the J gene end by 3 bases; junction bases not matched to a gene: 8. The CDR3, as DNA: TGTGCCAGCTCACTTAGGGAGGCGGGGGGCTACGAGCAGTACTTC. This sequence encodes CASSLREAGGYEQYF.

The table lists this clonotype with a count of one. The chain couples TRBV29-1 to TRBJ2-1, with 11 bases that match TRBD2. V shed 4 bases, J shed 9 bases, and the junction held 11 bases outside the gene matches. The CDR3 has 15 residues. Germline V lookup: CDR1 SQVTM, CDR2 ANQGSEA. CDR3 amino acids: CSVGSGGATRGEQFF. Written as DNA, the CDR3 is TGCAGCGTTGGTAGCGGGGGGGCGACTAGGGGTGAGCAGTTCTTC.